This T cell receptor beta chain originates from a study of sequential checkpoint blockade in melanoma. The CDR3 consists of 16 residues. J was trimmed by 1 base and V by 4 bases; bases with no gene match: 7. Germline lookup yields CDR1 LNHDA and CDR2 SQIVND (reference sequence). Clones were read by immunoSEQ multiplex PCR, and TCRdb kept only the in-frame ones, dropping some. The table records about 13,000 clones, 27% of them present only once. The treatment is: randomized to nivolumab then ipilimumab (arm A) or the reverse (arm B). Source: tumor tissue (inferred from file names), taken from a patient given nivolumab and ipilimumab in sequence. The chain combines TRBV19 with TRBJ2-3; TRBD2 aligns across 8 bases. The receptor's source is a human donor with melanoma. The CDR3 DNA sequence: TGTGCCAGTAGTACACCAGCGGGAGAGGGCACAGATACGCAGTATTTT. It encodes CASSTPAGEGTDTQYF.